Listed below are T cell receptor beta chains from one sample, sequenced in a study of T cells in Graves' hyperthyroidism and ophthalmopathy. One entry per CDR3 protein, called by TCRdb with MiXCR from the multiplex PCR reads. The sample holds about 740,000 distinct CDR3 sequences, 14% seen once. The sequenced sample was blood. The receptors shown here come from a woman in her late teens or twenties with Graves' hyperthyroidism. The CDR3 runs from the conserved cysteine through the conserved F or W. Fields, in order: J gene, V gene, CDR3 protein.

j_call: TRBJ2-3; v_call: TRBV12-3/TRBV12-4; cdr3_aa: CASSWDSFTDTQYF
j_call: TRBJ2-2; v_call: TRBV2; cdr3_aa: CASSVQGGTGELFF
j_call: TRBJ2-7; v_call: TRBV30; cdr3_aa: CAWRRGQGYSYEQYF
j_call: TRBJ1-3; v_call: TRBV25-1; cdr3_aa: CASSELPSSGNTIYF
j_call: TRBJ2-3; v_call: TRBV4-1; cdr3_aa: CASSLSDVMDGFSWGTDTQYF
j_call: TRBJ2-2; v_call: TRBV7-9; cdr3_aa: CASRGRGLADTGELFF
j_call: TRBJ2-1; v_call: TRBV12-3/TRBV12-4; cdr3_aa: CASSPTRRGVNEQFF
j_call: TRBJ2-1; v_call: TRBV11-2; cdr3_aa: CASSPGSAFYNEQFF
j_call: TRBJ1-1; v_call: TRBV5-1; cdr3_aa: CASSSLQGSYSEAFF
j_call: TRBJ2-4; v_call: TRBV28; cdr3_aa: CASRSGVAKNIQYF
j_call: TRBJ2-3; v_call: TRBV18; cdr3_aa: CASSPRVAGVLTDTQYF
j_call: TRBJ2-5; v_call: TRBV27; cdr3_aa: CASSKGGLAFLRETQYF
j_call: TRBJ1-5; v_call: TRBV12-3/TRBV12-4; cdr3_aa: CASSSQENQPQHF
j_call: TRBJ1-5; v_call: TRBV2; cdr3_aa: CASSDRRANQPQHF
j_call: TRBJ1-5; v_call: TRBV28; cdr3_aa: CASRWGTNQPQHF
j_call: TRBJ2-7; v_call: TRBV20-1; cdr3_aa: CSVGGLDSAYGQYF
j_call: TRBJ2-3; v_call: TRBV6-1; cdr3_aa: CASSEGLAGGFDTQYF
j_call: TRBJ1-1; v_call: TRBV7-3; cdr3_aa: CASSLNSMNTEAFF
j_call: TRBJ2-7; v_call: TRBV7-8; cdr3_aa: CASSLRLAGVYFSYEQYF
j_call: TRBJ1-6; v_call: TRBV30; cdr3_aa: CAWSVGGRSNSPLHF
j_call: TRBJ2-1; v_call: TRBV20-1; cdr3_aa: CSATPPATAAYNEQFF
j_call: TRBJ2-1; v_call: TRBV28; cdr3_aa: CASSFLRLAEGNEQFF
j_call: TRBJ2-7; v_call: TRBV11-2; cdr3_aa: CASSFWGSYEQYF
j_call: TRBJ2-5; v_call: TRBV27; cdr3_aa: CASTQTGDNQETQYF
j_call: TRBJ1-1; v_call: TRBV13; cdr3_aa: CASSQPRTHMNTEAFF
j_call: TRBJ1-1; v_call: TRBV19; cdr3_aa: CASTLTRWNTEAFF
j_call: TRBJ1-1; v_call: TRBV30; cdr3_aa: CAWSGVDSEAFF
j_call: TRBJ2-7; v_call: TRBV4-1; cdr3_aa: CASSHRPYYEQYF
j_call: TRBJ2-1; v_call: TRBV7-9; cdr3_aa: CASSFRDPLYGEQFF
j_call: TRBJ1-1; v_call: TRBV11-3; cdr3_aa: CASSLDGPGSEAFF
j_call: TRBJ2-1; v_call: TRBV18; cdr3_aa: CASSPTSGSSHEQFF
j_call: TRBJ2-7; v_call: TRBV6-2/TRBV6-3; cdr3_aa: CASSTRTGRSYGEQYF
j_call: TRBJ2-6; v_call: TRBV2; cdr3_aa: CASRDRGLGANVLTF
j_call: TRBJ2-3; v_call: TRBV6-2/TRBV6-3; cdr3_aa: CASRAGGRFSSSTDTQYF
j_call: TRBJ2-7; v_call: TRBV24-1; cdr3_aa: CATSDPDNRDEQYF
j_call: TRBJ1-1; v_call: TRBV6-5; cdr3_aa: CASSYSNLFEAFF
j_call: TRBJ2-1; v_call: TRBV30; cdr3_aa: CAFGLATYLQFF
j_call: TRBJ2-5; v_call: TRBV5-1; cdr3_aa: CASMLLLDETQYF
j_call: TRBJ2-7; v_call: TRBV27; cdr3_aa: CASTYGQGYEQYF
j_call: TRBJ2-2; v_call: TRBV6-2/TRBV6-3; cdr3_aa: CASSYAPNTGELFF
j_call: TRBJ2-7; v_call: TRBV12-3/TRBV12-4; cdr3_aa: CASRGSRDGYEQYF
j_call: TRBJ2-2; v_call: TRBV6-6; cdr3_aa: CASSYPGVEDTGELFF
j_call: TRBJ2-3; v_call: TRBV12-3/TRBV12-4; cdr3_aa: CASSFPLQLAAPDTQYF
j_call: TRBJ1-1; v_call: TRBV6-6; cdr3_aa: CASSYSMGNVNTEAFF
j_call: TRBJ2-7; v_call: TRBV30; cdr3_aa: CAWISGTSGYEQYF